This entry lists 16 T cell receptor beta chains sequenced from one sample in a study of T cells after yellow fever vaccination. TCRdb processed the 5' RACE reads anew with MiXCR; each CDR3 protein has one entry. The sample has some 240,000 distinct CDR3 sequences; 3.6% are singletons. Specimen: PBMCs, collected 15 days after the yellow fever booster vaccination. The receptors derive from a man between 18 and 35 years old who received the YFV17D yellow fever vaccine.

This clonotype has at least ten counts. The V and J genes are TRBV5-5 and TRBJ2-2, with D perhaps given as TRBD1 or TRBD2 (5 bases each). The CDR3 loop spans 15 amino acids. V lost 5 bases to trimming and J lost 4 bases, with 15 bases between them. CDR1 SGHKS and CDR2 YYEKEE come from the germline V gene (reference sequence). The chain's CDR3 is CASRRGRRGTGELFF. CDR3 in DNA: TGTGCCAGCAGAAGGGGACGACGCGGCACCGGGGAGCTGTTTTTT.

This clonotype appeared many times. The chain couples TRBV12-3 or TRBV12-4 to TRBJ1-5, with 10 bases fitting TRBD1. The CDR3 sequence is 16 residues long. Trimming took 3 bases from V and 5 from J; bases not matched to a gene: 7. Here the CDR3 reads CASSLGQGYIDQPQHF. For the CDR3, the DNA is TGTGCCAGCAGTTTGGGACAGGGGTACATTGATCAGCCCCAGCATTTT.

In its sample, this clonotype was seen many times. The rearrangement joins TRBV5-6 to TRBJ2-1, with 11 bases matching TRBD2. This CDR3 is built from 17 residues. V shed 4 bases, J shed 7 bases, and the junction held 13 bases outside the gene matches. The germline gives CDR1 SGHDT, CDR2 YYEEEE. Here the CDR3 DNA reads TGTGCCAGCAGCATAGTAGCGGGGGGGCTAAGGCAGAATGAGCAGTTCTTC. As protein: CASSIVAGGLRQNEQFF.

This clonotype was recorded many times. The rearrangement joins TRBV20-1 to TRBJ2-6; 8 nucleotides align to TRBD2. The CDR3 length is 15 residues. Germline V gene sequence: CDR1 DFQATT, CDR2 SNEGSKA (reference sequence). V trimming: 1 base; J trimming: 2 bases; junction bases outside the gene matches: 1. The CDR3 loop reads CSARGGGPGANVLTF. The CDR3 nucleotides read TGCAGTGCTAGAGGCGGGGGGCCTGGGGCCAACGTCCTGACTTTC.

The table lists this clonotype with many counts. V usage is TRBV5-1 and J usage is TRBJ1-3; possible D gene TRBD1, 6 bases. CDR3 length equals 17 residues. The V end lost 3 bases, the J end lost 0 bases, and 16 bases lay between the germline ends. Germline assignment: CDR1 SGHRS and CDR2 YFSETQ. CDR3 sequence (DNA): TGCGCCAGCAGCTGGACCCTACAGGGAGCCTCTGGAAACACCATATATTTT. It yields the protein CASSWTLQGASGNTIYF.

As for this clonotype: Since a much larger clone is just one base distant, this may be a read error. V is TRBV7-2 and J is TRBJ1-4; maybe TRBD1 (6 bases). From germline, CDR1 is SGHTA and CDR2 FQGNSA. V was shortened by 4 bases and J by 6 bases, with 12 bases between the two germline ends. The CDR3 consists of 14 residues. This chain's CDR3 is CASSSDRTYEKLFF. The CDR3 DNA sequence: TGTGCCAGCAGCTCCGACAGGACATATGAAAAACTGTTTTTT.

This clonotype was observed at least ten times. This chain links TRBV7-9 with TRBJ2-7; perhaps TRBD1 as D (6 bases). The CDR3 has 14 residues. Germline-derived CDR1 and CDR2 are SEHNR and FQNEAQ (reference sequence). V was pared by 5 bases and J by 2 bases, with 13 bases between. CDR3 sequence (DNA): TGTGCCAGCAGCGGTGGACAGAGCGCCTACGAGCAGTACTTC. Protein product: CASSGGQSAYEQYF.

Note on this clonotype: This may come from a read error, since a much larger clone is one base off. This chain uses TRBV6-5 with TRBJ2-2; 7 bases fit TRBD2. CDR3 length: 16 amino acids. In germline, CDR1 is MNHEY, CDR2 SVGAGI. The CDR3 nucleotides are TGTGCCAGCAGGGGTGTTCTAGCGGTGCCCACCGGGGTGCTGTTTTTT. This codes for CASRGVLAVPTGVLFF.

This clonotype was recorded at least ten times. CDR3 loop: CASLGRGTDTQYF. The DNA of the CDR3 is TGTGCCAGCCTAGGCAGGGGCACAGATACGCAGTATTTT. This rearrangement joins TRBV7-9 to TRBJ2-3, with D possibly being TRBD1 (5 bases). V was trimmed by 8 bases and J by 1 base, leaving 10 bases between them. CDR3 length: 13 amino acids. CDR1 is SEHNR, CDR2 FQNEAQ, per germline (reference sequence).

The rearrangement uses TRBV5-4 and TRBJ1-1, with 7 bases fitting TRBD1. The ends lost 1 base at V and 5 bases at J; junction bases unmatched: 5. From germline, CDR1 is SGHNT and CDR2 YYREEE (reference sequence). CDR3 length: 14 amino acids. Here the CDR3 reads CASSLNRGFTEAFF. DNA for the CDR3: TGTGCCAGCAGCTTGAACAGGGGATTTACTGAAGCTTTCTTT. Complete variable domain (other parts from reference TRBV5-4 and TRBJ1-1): ETGVTQSPTHLIKTRGQQVTLRCSSQSGHNTVSWYQQALGQGPQFIFQYYREEENGRGNFPPRFSGLQFPNYSSELNVNALELDDSALYLCASSLNRGFTEAFFGQGTRLTVV.

This clonotype was observed at least ten times. The chain carries TRBV7-6 and TRBJ2-7, with TRBD1 identical over 7 bases. After removal of 5 bases from V and 3 bases from J, the junction contained 4 bases not matched to a gene. The CDR3 totals 13 residues. Per the germline V gene, CDR1 is SGHVS and CDR2 is FNYEAQ. This CDR3 is CASSTRDSYEQYF. DNA for the CDR3: TGTGCCAGCAGCACCCGGGACAGCTACGAGCAGTACTTC.

This clonotype has a count of ten or more. V and J are TRBV10-2 and TRBJ1-1; 7 nucleotides agree with TRBD1. This CDR3 comprises 15 residues. Trimming at V came to 6 bases and at J to 5 bases, leaving 12 bases not matched to a gene. Per germline, CDR1 WSHSY and CDR2 SAAADI. The CDR3 DNA follows: TGCGCCAGCAGACGTAACAGGGGTCTAGGGACTGAAGCTTTCTTT. Protein product: CASRRNRGLGTEAFF.

This clonotype was detected many times. This chain links TRBV5-1 with TRBJ2-7; D might be TRBD2 (6 bases). With 2 bases removed from V and 4 bases from J, the gap between germline ends came to 16 bases. CDR1 and CDR2 (germline): SGHRS, YFSETQ. The CDR3 runs 15 residues. CDR3 protein: CASSFSGLLSYEQYF. The CDR3 region has the DNA TGCGCCAGCAGCTTCTCGGGACTGTTATCTTACGAGCAGTACTTC.

This clonotype was found many times. The chain employs TRBV5-1 and TRBJ1-1; 8 nucleotides match TRBD1. V shed 7 bases and J 3 bases; nucleotides not matched to a gene: 8. In germline, CDR1 is SGHRS, CDR2 YFSETQ. The CDR3 is 14 amino acids. Written as DNA, the CDR3 is TGCGCCAGCGCAACAGGGGGGACGGACACTGAAGCTTTCTTT. This translates into CASATGGTDTEAFF.

In this sample, this clonotype turned up many times. The chain couples TRBV7-2 to TRBJ2-5, with TRBD1 matching over 8 bases. The trim removed 5 bases at V and 2 bases at J, leaving 7 bases unmatched. Looked up from germline, CDR1 is SGHTA and CDR2 is FQGNSA. The CDR3 extends over 15 amino acids. For the CDR3, the DNA is TGTGCCAGCAGCATCTGGACAGGGCTACAAGAGACCCAGTACTTC. This encodes CASSIWTGLQETQYF. The variable domain in full, completed from reference TRBV7-2 and TRBJ2-5, reads GAGVSQSPSNKVTEKGKDVELRCDPISGHTALYWYRQSLGQGLEFLIYFQGNSAPDKSGLPSDRFSAERTGGSVSTLTIQRTQQEDSAVYLCASSIWTGLQETQYFGPGTRLLVL.

This clonotype occurred many times. This rearrangement joins TRBV12-3 or TRBV12-4 to TRBJ1-1; D is perhaps TRBD1 (5 bases). The V end lost 6 bases, the J end lost 0 bases, and 11 bases lay between the germline ends. This CDR3 has 14 residues. CDR3 loop: CASSQPGMNTEAFF. The CDR3 nucleotides are TGTGCCAGCAGCCAGCCAGGGATGAACACTGAAGCTTTCTTT.